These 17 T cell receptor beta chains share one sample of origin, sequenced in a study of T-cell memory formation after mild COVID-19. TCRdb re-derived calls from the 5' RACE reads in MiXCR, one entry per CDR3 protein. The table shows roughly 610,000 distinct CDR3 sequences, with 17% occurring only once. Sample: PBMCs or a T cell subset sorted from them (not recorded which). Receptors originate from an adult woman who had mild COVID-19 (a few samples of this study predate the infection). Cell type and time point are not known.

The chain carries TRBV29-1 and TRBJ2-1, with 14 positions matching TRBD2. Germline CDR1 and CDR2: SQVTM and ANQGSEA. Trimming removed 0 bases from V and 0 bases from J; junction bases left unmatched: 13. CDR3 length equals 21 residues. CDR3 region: CSVEENPIGLAGGSSYNEQFF. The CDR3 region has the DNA TGCAGCGTTGAAGAAAACCCCATTGGACTAGCGGGAGGCAGCTCCTACAATGAGCAGTTCTTC.

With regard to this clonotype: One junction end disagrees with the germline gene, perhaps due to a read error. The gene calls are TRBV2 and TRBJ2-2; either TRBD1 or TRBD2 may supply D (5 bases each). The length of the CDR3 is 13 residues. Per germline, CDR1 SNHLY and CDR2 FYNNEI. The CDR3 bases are TGTGCCAGCAGTTTTCAGGGAACCGGGGAGCTGTATTTT. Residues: CASSFQGTGELYF. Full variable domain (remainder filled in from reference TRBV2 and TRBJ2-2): EPEVTQTPSHQVTQMGQEVILRCVPISNHLYFYWYRQILGQKVEFLVSFYNNEISEKSEIFDDQFSVERPDGSNFTLKIRSTKLEDSAMYFCASSFQGTGELYFGEGSRLTVL.

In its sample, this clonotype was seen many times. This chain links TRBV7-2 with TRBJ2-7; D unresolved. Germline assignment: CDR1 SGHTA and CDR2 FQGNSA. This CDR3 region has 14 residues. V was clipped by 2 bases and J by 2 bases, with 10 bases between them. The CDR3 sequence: CASSLRRSAYEQYF. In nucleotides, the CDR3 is TGTGCCAGCAGCTTACGCCGGAGTGCCTACGAGCAGTACTTC.

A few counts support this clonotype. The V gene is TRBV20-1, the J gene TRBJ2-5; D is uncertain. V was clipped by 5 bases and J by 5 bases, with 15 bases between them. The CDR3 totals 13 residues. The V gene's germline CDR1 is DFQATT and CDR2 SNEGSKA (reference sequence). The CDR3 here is CSAPGSGRETQYF. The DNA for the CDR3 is TGCAGTGCTCCTGGGTCCGGACGGGAGACCCAGTACTTC.

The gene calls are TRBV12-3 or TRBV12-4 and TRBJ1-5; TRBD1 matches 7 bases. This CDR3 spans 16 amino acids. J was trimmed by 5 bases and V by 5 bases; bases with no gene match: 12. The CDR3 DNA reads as TGTGCCAGCAGTCCCACGACAGGGAGTTCTTATCAGCCCCAGCATTTT. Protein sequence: CASSPTTGSSYQPQHF.

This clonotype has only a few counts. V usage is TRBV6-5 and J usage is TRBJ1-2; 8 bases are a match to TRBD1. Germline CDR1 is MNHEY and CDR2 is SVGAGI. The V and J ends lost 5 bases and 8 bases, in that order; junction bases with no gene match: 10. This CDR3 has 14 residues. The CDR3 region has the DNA TGTGCCAGCAGTCGAGGACAGGGCATGTCGGGCTACACCTTC. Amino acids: CASSRGQGMSGYTF.

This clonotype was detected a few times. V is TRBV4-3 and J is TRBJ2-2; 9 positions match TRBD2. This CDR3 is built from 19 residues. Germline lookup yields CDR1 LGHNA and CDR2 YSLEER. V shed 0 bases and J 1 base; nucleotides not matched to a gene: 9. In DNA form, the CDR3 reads TGCGCCAGCAGCCAAGATAAGGGGGCGGGAGGGCTGAACACCGGGGAGCTGTTTTTT. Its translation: CASSQDKGAGGLNTGELFF.

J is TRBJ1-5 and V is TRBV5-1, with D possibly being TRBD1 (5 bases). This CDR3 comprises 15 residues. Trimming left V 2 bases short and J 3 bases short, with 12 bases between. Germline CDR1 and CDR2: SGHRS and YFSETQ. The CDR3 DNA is TGCGCCAGCAGCTTACATGGGGACCACAATCAGCCCCAGCATTTT. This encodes CASSLHGDHNQPQHF.

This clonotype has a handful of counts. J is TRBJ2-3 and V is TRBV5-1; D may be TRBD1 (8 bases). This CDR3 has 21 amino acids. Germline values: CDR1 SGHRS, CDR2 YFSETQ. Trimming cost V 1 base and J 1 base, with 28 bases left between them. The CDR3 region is CASSLYDRGGSGDLGTDTQYF. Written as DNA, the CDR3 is TGCGCCAGCAGCTTGTACGACAGGGGAGGAAGCGGGGATCTTGGCACAGATACGCAGTATTTT.

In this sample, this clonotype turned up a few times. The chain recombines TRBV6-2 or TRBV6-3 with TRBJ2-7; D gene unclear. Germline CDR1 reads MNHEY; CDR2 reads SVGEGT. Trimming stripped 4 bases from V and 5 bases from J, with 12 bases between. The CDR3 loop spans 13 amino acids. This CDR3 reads CASSFKGWDEQYF. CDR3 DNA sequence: TGTGCCAGCAGTTTCAAAGGGTGGGACGAGCAGTACTTC.

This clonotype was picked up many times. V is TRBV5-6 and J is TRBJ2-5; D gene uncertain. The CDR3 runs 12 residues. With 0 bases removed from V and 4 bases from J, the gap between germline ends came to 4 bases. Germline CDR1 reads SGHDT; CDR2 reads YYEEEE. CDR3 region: CASSLAPETQYF. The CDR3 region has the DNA TGTGCCAGCAGCTTGGCCCCAGAGACCCAGTACTTC.

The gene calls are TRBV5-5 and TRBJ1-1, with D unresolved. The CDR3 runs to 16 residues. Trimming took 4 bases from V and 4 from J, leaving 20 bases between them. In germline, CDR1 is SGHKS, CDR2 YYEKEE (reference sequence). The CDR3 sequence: CASSTRAESPPTEAFF. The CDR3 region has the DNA TGTGCCAGCAGCACCCGGGCCGAAAGCCCCCCCACTGAAGCTTTCTTT.

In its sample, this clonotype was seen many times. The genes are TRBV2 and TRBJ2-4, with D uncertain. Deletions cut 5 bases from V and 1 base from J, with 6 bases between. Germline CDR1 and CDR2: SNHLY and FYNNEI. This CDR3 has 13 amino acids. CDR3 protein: CASSQGAKNIQYF. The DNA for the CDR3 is TGTGCCAGCAGTCAAGGGGCCAAAAACATTCAGTACTTC. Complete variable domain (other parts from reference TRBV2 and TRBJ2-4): EPEVTQTPSHQVTQMGQEVILRCVPISNHLYFYWYRQILGQKVEFLVSFYNNEISEKSEIFDDQFSVERPDGSNFTLKIRSTKLEDSAMYFCASSQGAKNIQYFGAGTRLSVL.

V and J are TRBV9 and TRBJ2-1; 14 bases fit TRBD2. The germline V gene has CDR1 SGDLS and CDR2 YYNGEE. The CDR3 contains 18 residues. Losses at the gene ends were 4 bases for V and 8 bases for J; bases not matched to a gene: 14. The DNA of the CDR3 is TGTGCCAGCAGCAAAGCGGGGACTAGCGGGAGTGGGGGCGATGAGCAGTTCTTC. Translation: CASSKAGTSGSGGDEQFF. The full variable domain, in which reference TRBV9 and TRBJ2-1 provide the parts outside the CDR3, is DSGVTQTPKHLITATGQRVTLRCSPRSGDLSVYWYQQSLDQGLQFLIQYYNGEERAKGNILERFSAQQFPDLHSELNLSSLELGDSALYFCASSKAGTSGSGGDEQFFGPGTRLTVL.

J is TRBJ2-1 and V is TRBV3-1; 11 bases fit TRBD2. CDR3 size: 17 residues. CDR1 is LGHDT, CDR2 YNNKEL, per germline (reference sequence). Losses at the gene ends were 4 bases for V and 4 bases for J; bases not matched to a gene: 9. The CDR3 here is CASSLRLLAGGYNEQFF. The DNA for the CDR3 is TGTGCCAGCAGCCTTCGTCTTCTAGCGGGGGGTTACAATGAGCAGTTCTTC.

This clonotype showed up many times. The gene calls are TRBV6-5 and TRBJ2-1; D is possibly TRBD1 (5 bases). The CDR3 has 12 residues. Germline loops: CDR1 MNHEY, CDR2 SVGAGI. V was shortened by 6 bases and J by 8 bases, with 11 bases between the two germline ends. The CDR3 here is CASSSGSYEQFF. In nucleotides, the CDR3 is TGTGCCAGCAGCTCAGGGTCCTATGAGCAGTTCTTC.

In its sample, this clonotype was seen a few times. The CDR3 sequence is CASSPTSGLNEQYF. For the CDR3, the DNA is TGTGCCAGCTCACCGACTAGCGGGCTAAACGAGCAGTACTTC. The rearrangement joins TRBV18 to TRBJ2-7, with TRBD2 matching 10 bases. The CDR3 covers 14 residues. CDR1 and CDR2 (germline): KGHSH, LQKENI. The ends lost 3 bases at V and 5 bases at J; junction bases unmatched: 4.